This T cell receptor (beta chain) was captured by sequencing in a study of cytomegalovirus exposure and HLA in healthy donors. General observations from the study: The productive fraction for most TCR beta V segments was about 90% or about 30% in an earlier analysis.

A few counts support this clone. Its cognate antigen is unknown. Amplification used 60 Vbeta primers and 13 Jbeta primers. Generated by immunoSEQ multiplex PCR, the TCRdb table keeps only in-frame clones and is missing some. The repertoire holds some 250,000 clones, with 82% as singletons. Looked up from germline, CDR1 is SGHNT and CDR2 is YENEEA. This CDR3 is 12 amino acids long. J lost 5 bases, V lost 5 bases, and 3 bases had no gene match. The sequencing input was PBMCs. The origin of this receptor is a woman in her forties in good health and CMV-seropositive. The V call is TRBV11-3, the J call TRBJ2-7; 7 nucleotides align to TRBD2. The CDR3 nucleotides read TGTGCCAGCAGCGGGGGGAGGGACGAGCAGTACTTC. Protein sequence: CASSGGRDEQYF.